What follows are 12 T cell receptor beta chains derived from one specimen sequenced in a study of T-cell memory formation after mild COVID-19. Using its own MiXCR run on the 5' RACE reads, TCRdb lists one record per CDR3 protein. The repertoire has about 430,000 distinct CDR3 sequences, 20% to 25% of them found once; the top ten carry around 9.5%. Source material: PBMCs or a T cell subset sorted from them (not recorded which). The origin of the receptors is an adult woman who had mild COVID-19 (a few samples of this study predate the infection). Cell type and time point are not known.

This rearrangement joins TRBV24-1 to TRBJ2-7; 13 bases map to TRBD2. Unmatched junction bases numbered 5, after V lost 3 bases and J lost 4 bases. Germline assignment: CDR1 KGHDR and CDR2 SFDVKD. The CDR3 is 16 amino acids. CDR3 coding DNA: TGTGCCACCAGTGATGGGGGACTAGCGGGGACATACGAGCAGTACTTC. Translation: CATSDGGLAGTYEQYF.

The chain has TRBV2 and TRBJ2-7, with a possible D match to TRBD1 (6 bases). V gave up 8 bases and J gave up 7 bases, with 18 bases separating them. Germline V CDR1 and CDR2: SNHLY, FYNNEI. The CDR3 is 13 amino acids. This CDR3 reads CASRYRDWGEQYF. The CDR3 DNA sequence: TGTGCCAGCCGTTACAGGGATTGGGGAGAGCAGTACTTC. The whole variable domain, remainder taken from reference TRBV2 and TRBJ2-7, is EPEVTQTPSHQVTQMGQEVILRCVPISNHLYFYWYRQILGQKVEFLVSFYNNEISEKSEIFDDQFSVERPDGSNFTLKIRSTKLEDSAMYFCASRYRDWGEQYFGPGTRLTVT.

V usage is TRBV11-3 and J usage is TRBJ2-7, with 14 bases fitting TRBD2. The germline V gene has CDR1 SGHNT and CDR2 YENEEA. The CDR3 extends over 14 amino acids. The junction had 4 bases not matched to a gene; V was cut back by 7 bases and J by 5 bases. Here the CDR3 DNA reads TGTGCCAGCACCATGGGACTAGCGGGAGACGAGCAGTACTTC. This gives the protein CASTMGLAGDEQYF.

The chain joins TRBV6-5 to TRBJ2-7, with TRBD1 matching over 7 bases. The V gene's germline CDR1 is MNHEY and CDR2 SVGAGI. With V trimmed by 7 bases and J by 3 bases, 3 bases remained unmatched. This CDR3 spans 12 amino acids. CDR3 coding DNA: TGTGCCAGCAAGGGACAGAGCTACGAGCAGTACTTC. Translating it yields CASKGQSYEQYF.

The J gene is TRBJ2-6, the V gene TRBV5-1; 7 nucleotides agree with TRBD1. From germline, CDR1 is SGHRS and CDR2 YFSETQ. J gave up 2 bases and V 4 bases, and 9 bases lay outside the gene matches. CDR3 size: 17 residues. The CDR3 DNA reads TGCGCCAGCAGCAGACAGGGTTTAGATCCTGGGGCCAACGTCCTGACTTTC. Translated: CASSRQGLDPGANVLTF. Based on the CDR3 plus reference TRBV5-1 and TRBJ2-6, the full variable domain is KAGVTQTPRYLIKTRGQQVTLSCSPISGHRSVSWYQQTPGQGLQFLFEYFSETQRNKGNFPGRFSGRQFSNSRSEMNVSTLELGDSALYLCASSRQGLDPGANVLTFGAGSRLTVL.

This chain connects TRBV19 to TRBJ1-5; 7 bases are shared with TRBD1. This CDR3 spans 17 amino acids. Unmatched junction bases numbered 8, after V lost 1 base and J lost 2 bases. Germline V gene sequence: CDR1 LNHDA, CDR2 SQIVND (reference sequence). CDR3 amino acids: CASSIGQGGFGNQPQHF. The CDR3 DNA reads as TGTGCCAGTAGTATAGGACAGGGTGGTTTTGGCAATCAGCCCCAGCATTTT.

The genes are TRBV18 and TRBJ1-5; 7 bases agree with TRBD1. CDR1 and CDR2 (germline): KGHSH, LQKENI. CDR3 length: 16 amino acids. Germline trimming cut 6 bases from V and 6 bases from J; bases unmatched to any gene: 14. For the CDR3, the DNA is TGTGCCAGCTCGGGCGGACAGGATGTTTATGTTCAGCCCCAGCATTTT. It encodes CASSGGQDVYVQPQHF.

The chain is built from TRBV7-2 and TRBJ2-1, with a weak D call TRBD2 (6 bases). Germline-derived CDR1 and CDR2 are SGHTA and FQGNSA. The CDR3 covers 15 residues. With 4 bases removed from V and 4 bases from J, the gap between germline ends came to 14 bases. The DNA of the CDR3 is TGTGCCAGCAGCTCGACGGGAGCGCGATACAATGAGCAGTTCTTC. Residues: CASSSTGARYNEQFF.

The rearrangement links TRBV19 to TRBJ2-7; 9 nucleotides agree with TRBD2. CDR3 length: 14 residues. The germline gives CDR1 LNHDA, CDR2 SQIVND (reference sequence). V shed 6 bases, J shed 2 bases, and the junction held 5 bases outside the gene matches. CDR3 loop: CASRTSGGAYEQYF. The CDR3 DNA follows: TGTGCCAGTAGGACTAGCGGAGGTGCCTACGAGCAGTACTTC.

This clonotype was detected a few times. The chain is built from TRBV5-1 and TRBJ2-3, with a tentative D call TRBD2 (6 bases). Germline lookup yields CDR1 SGHRS and CDR2 YFSETQ. The V and J ends lost 4 bases and 0 bases respectively, with 12 bases between them. This CDR3 has 15 amino acids. DNA of the CDR3: TGCGCCAGCAGCCCGGGACTCTTTAGCACAGATACGCAGTATTTT. Protein: CASSPGLFSTDTQYF. Full variable domain (missing parts from reference TRBV5-1 and TRBJ2-3): KAGVTQTPRYLIKTRGQQVTLSCSPISGHRSVSWYQQTPGQGLQFLFEYFSETQRNKGNFPGRFSGRQFSNSRSEMNVSTLELGDSALYLCASSPGLFSTDTQYFGPGTRLTVL.

V and J are TRBV6-2 or TRBV6-3 and TRBJ2-4; D unresolved. Germline assignment: CDR1 MNHEY and CDR2 SVGEGT. Trimming stripped 1 base from V and 8 bases from J, with 6 bases between. The CDR3 is made up of 12 amino acids. The CDR3 nucleotides read TGTGCCAGCAGTTACTACAGCCACATTCAGTACTTC. It codes for CASSYYSHIQYF.

This clonotype was picked up a small number of times. V and J are TRBV6-5 and TRBJ2-5; D uncertain. Per the germline V gene, CDR1 is MNHEY and CDR2 is SVGAGI. This CDR3 comprises 12 residues. The V end lost 8 bases, the J end lost 6 bases, and 13 bases lay between the germline ends. The CDR3 nucleotides read TGTGCCAGCCGCACCCCGCTGCAGACCCAGTACTTC. Translated, it gives CASRTPLQTQYF.